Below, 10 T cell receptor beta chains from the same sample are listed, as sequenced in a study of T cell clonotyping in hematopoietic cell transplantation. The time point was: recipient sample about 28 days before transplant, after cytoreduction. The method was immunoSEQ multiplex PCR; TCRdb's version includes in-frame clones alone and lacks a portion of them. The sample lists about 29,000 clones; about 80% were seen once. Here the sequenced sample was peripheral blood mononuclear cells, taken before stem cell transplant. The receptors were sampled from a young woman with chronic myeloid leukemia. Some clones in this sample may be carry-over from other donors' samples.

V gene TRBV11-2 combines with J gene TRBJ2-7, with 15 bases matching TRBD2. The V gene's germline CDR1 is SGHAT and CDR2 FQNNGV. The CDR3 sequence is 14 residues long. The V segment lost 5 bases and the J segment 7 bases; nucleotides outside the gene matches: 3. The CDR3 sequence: CASSVGLAGGEQYV. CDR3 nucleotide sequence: TGTGCCAGCAGCGTCGGACTAGCGGGGGGGGAGCAGTACGTC.

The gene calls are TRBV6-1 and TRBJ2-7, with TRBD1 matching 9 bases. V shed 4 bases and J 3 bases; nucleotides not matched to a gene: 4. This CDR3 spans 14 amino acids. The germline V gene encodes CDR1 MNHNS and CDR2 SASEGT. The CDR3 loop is CASSVTGGVYEQYF. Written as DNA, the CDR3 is TGTGCCAGCAGTGTGACAGGGGGGGTCTACGAGCAGTACTTC.

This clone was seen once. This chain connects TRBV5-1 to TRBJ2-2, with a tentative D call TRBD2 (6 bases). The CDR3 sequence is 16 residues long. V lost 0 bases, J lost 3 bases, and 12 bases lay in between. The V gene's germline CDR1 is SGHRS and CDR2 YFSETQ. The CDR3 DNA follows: TGCGCCAGCAGCTTGGTGGCGGGGCTTGACACCGGGGAGCTGTTTTTT. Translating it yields CASSLVAGLDTGELFF.

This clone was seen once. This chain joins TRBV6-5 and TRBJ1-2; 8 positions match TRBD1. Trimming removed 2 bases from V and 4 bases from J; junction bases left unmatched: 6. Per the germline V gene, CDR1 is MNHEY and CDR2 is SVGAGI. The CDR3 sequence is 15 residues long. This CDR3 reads CASSYKDRGIYGYTF. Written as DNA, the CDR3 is TGTGCCAGCAGTTACAAAGACAGGGGCATCTATGGCTACACCTTC.

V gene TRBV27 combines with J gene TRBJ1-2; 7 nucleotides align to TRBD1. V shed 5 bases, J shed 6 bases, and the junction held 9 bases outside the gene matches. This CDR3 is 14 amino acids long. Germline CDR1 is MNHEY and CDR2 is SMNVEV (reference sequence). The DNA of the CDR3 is TGTGCCAGCAGTCTTTGGTCAGGGACAGATGGCTACACCTTC. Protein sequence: CASSLWSGTDGYTF.

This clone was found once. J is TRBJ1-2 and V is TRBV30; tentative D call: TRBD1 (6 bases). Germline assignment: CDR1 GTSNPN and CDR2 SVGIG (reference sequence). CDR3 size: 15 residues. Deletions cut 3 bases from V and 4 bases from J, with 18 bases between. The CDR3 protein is CAWSRPGVRGYGYTF. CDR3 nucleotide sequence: TGTGCCTGGAGCCGACCAGGGGTTCGAGGCTATGGCTACACCTTC.

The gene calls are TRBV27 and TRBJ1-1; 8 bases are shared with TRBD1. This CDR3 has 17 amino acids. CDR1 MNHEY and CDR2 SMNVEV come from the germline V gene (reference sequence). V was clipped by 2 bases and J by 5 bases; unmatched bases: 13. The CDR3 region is CASSLNFQGARGTEAFF. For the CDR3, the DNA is TGTGCCAGCAGTTTAAATTTCCAGGGGGCTAGAGGGACTGAAGCTTTCTTT.

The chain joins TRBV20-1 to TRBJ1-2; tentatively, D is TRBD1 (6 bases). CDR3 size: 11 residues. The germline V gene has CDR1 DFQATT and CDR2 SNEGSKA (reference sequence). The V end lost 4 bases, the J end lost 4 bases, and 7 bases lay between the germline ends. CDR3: CSAKGGYGYTF. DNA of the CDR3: TGCAGTGCTAAGGGGGGCTATGGCTACACCTTC.

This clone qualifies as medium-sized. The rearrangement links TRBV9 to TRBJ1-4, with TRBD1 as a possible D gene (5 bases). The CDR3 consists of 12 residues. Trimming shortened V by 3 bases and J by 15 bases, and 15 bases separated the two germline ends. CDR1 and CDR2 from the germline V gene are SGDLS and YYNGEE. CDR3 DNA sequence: TGTGCCAGCAGCGCACGGGACGGCTCTGTGTTTTTT. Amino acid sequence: CASSARDGSVFF.

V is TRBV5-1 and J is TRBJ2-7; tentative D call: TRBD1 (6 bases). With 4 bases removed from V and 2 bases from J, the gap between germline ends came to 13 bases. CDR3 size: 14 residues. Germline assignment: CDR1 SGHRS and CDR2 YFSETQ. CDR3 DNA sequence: TGCGCCAGCAGCAGAGAAGGGGGAACCTACGAGCAGTACTTC. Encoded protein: CASSREGGTYEQYF. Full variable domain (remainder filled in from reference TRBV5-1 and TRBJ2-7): KAGVTQTPRYLIKTRGQQVTLSCSPISGHRSVSWYQQTPGQGLQFLFEYFSETQRNKGNFPGRFSGRQFSNSRSEMNVSTLELGDSALYLCASSREGGTYEQYFGPGTRLTVT.